Each of the 32 T cell receptor beta chains below was sequenced from the same sample in a study of blood T cell repertoires in COVID-19. Assay used: immunoSEQ multiplex PCR; TCRdb lists only in-frame clones, some missing. The data contain some 460,000 clones, about 89% of them singletons. Material: peripheral blood. The receptors derive from a woman between 25 and 40 years old with acute or convalescent COVID-19.

The chain couples TRBV7-3 to TRBJ2-1, with 13 bases identical to TRBD2. CDR1 SGHTA and CDR2 FQGTGA come from the germline V gene. The CDR3 is 15 residues long. Germline trimming cut 3 bases from V and 10 bases from J; bases unmatched to any gene: 6. CDR3 residues: CASSLGTSGVREQFF. CDR3 in DNA: TGTGCCAGCAGCTTGGGGACTAGCGGGGTCCGGGAGCAGTTCTTC.

In this sample, this clone turned up once. This chain joins TRBV18 and TRBJ2-7; maybe TRBD2 (6 bases). CDR3 length: 14 amino acids. Germline CDR1 and CDR2: KGHSH and LQKENI. The V gene lost 3 bases and the J gene lost 4 bases, with 13 bases spanning the gap. CDR3 in amino acids: CASSPPGLGYEQYF. The CDR3 nucleotides are TGTGCCAGCTCACCTCCGGGACTGGGGTACGAGCAGTACTTC.

This rearrangement joins TRBV27 to TRBJ2-7, with a weak D call TRBD1 (6 bases). Germline V gives CDR1 MNHEY, CDR2 SMNVEV (reference sequence). This CDR3 contains 13 residues. Trimming took 4 bases from V and 1 from J, leaving 8 bases between them. CDR3 in DNA: TGTGCCAGCAGTTGGGACAAGTCCTACGAGCAGTACTTC. Its protein product is CASSWDKSYEQYF.

This clone was counted a few times. The chain employs TRBV5-1 and TRBJ1-5, with 8 bases fitting TRBD1. Trimming at V came to 2 bases and at J to 3 bases, leaving 4 bases not matched to a gene. The CDR3 runs 15 residues. In germline, CDR1 is SGHRS, CDR2 YFSETQ. The CDR3 DNA sequence: TGCGCCAGCAGCTTCCGGGACAGGCCCAATCAGCCCCAGCATTTT. As protein: CASSFRDRPNQPQHF.

This clone was seen a single time. The chain links TRBV4-1 to TRBJ1-1; D uncertain. From germline, CDR1 is MGHRA and CDR2 YSYEKL. The CDR3 has 14 amino acids. V shed 4 bases and J shed 2 bases, with 11 bases lying between them. The CDR3 sequence: CASSLGEGNTEAFF. The CDR3 DNA is TGCGCCAGCAGCCTCGGGGAGGGAAACACTGAAGCTTTCTTT.

The chain joins TRBV21-1 to TRBJ2-2; the table's D call of TRBD2 was not tested on the DNA. TRBV21-1 is a recognized pseudogene. This CDR3 spans 15 amino acids. The CDR3 protein is CASREPAANTGELFF. As DNA, the CDR3 is TGTGCCAGCAGGGAACCGGCGGCGAACACCGGGGAGCTGTTTTTT.

V is TRBV19 and J is TRBJ2-2; no reliable D call. The germline V and J ends were trimmed by 3 bases and 5 bases, with 19 bases remaining between them. Germline V gives CDR1 LNHDA, CDR2 SQIVND (reference sequence). The length of the CDR3 is 17 residues. CDR3 region: CASSIRHPPVGTGELFF. The CDR3 region has the DNA TGTGCCAGTAGTATCCGACACCCCCCTGTTGGGACCGGGGAGCTGTTTTTT.

The V call is TRBV3-1 (or the pseudogene TRBV3-2), the J call TRBJ2-1; 12 nucleotides agree with TRBD2. Germline V gene lookup returns CDR1 LGHDT and CDR2 YNNKEL (reference sequence). The CDR3 extends over 16 amino acids. V lost 0 bases to trimming and J lost 3 bases; unmatched junction nucleotides: 0. The CDR3 loop is CASSQETSGGYNEQFF. The CDR3 region has the DNA TGTGCCAGCAGCCAAGAGACTAGCGGGGGCTACAATGAGCAGTTCTTC.

The chain uses TRBV5-1 and TRBJ2-2, with D unclear. V lost 0 bases and J 5 bases, leaving 8 bases between the germline ends. This CDR3 is 14 amino acids long. The germline V gene has CDR1 SGHRS and CDR2 YFSETQ. The CDR3 is CASSLGAVTGELFF. The CDR3 coding sequence is TGCGCCAGCAGCTTGGGAGCTGTTACCGGGGAGCTGTTTTTT.

The V call is TRBV24-1, the J call TRBJ1-1; D is uncertain. CDR1 is KGHDR and CDR2 is SFDVKD in the germline V gene. The CDR3 length is 15 residues. V lost 4 bases and J 3 bases, leaving 14 bases between the germline ends. The CDR3 sequence is CATSDPAAGHTEAFF. CDR3 bases: TGTGCCACCAGTGACCCCGCCGCAGGCCACACTGAAGCTTTCTTT.

This chain joins TRBV19 and TRBJ1-5; D may be TRBD1 (6 bases). Germline assignment: CDR1 LNHDA and CDR2 SQIVND (reference sequence). This CDR3 spans 17 amino acids. V lost 3 bases, J lost 6 bases, and 21 bases lay in between. The CDR3 protein is CASSISTGGLNSQPQHF. CDR3 DNA: TGTGCCAGTAGTATCTCGACAGGAGGACTTAATAGTCAGCCCCAGCATTTT. Looking up the rest from reference TRBV19 and TRBJ1-5 gives the full variable domain: DGGITQSPKYLFRKEGQNVTLSCEQNLNHDAMYWYRQDPGQGLRLIYYSQIVNDFQKGDIAEGYSVSREKKESFPLTVTSAQKNPTAFYLCASSISTGGLNSQPQHFGDGTRLSIL.

The gene calls are TRBV9 and TRBJ2-2; D may be TRBD2 (5 bases). Deletions cut 3 bases from V and 6 bases from J, with 15 bases between. CDR3 length: 15 residues. Per the germline V gene, CDR1 is SGDLS and CDR2 is YYNGEE. This CDR3 reads CASSAPGIISGELFF. The CDR3, as DNA: TGTGCCAGCAGCGCCCCGGGAATCATATCCGGGGAGCTGTTTTTT.

The chain carries TRBV5-1 and TRBJ1-1; D not resolved. CDR3 size: 13 residues. The V gene's germline CDR1 is SGHRS and CDR2 YFSETQ. Trimming took 1 base from V and 2 from J, leaving 6 bases between them. The CDR3 here is CASSLRVNTEAFF. CDR3 sequence (DNA): TGCGCCAGCAGCTTGCGGGTCAACACTGAAGCTTTCTTT.

The chain has TRBV3-1 (or the pseudogene TRBV3-2) and TRBJ2-3; TRBD1 aligns across 7 bases. CDR3 length: 15 amino acids. V shed 4 bases and J 10 bases; nucleotides not matched to a gene: 14. Per germline, CDR1 LGHDT and CDR2 YNNKEL (reference sequence). Here the CDR3 reads CASSRHKGAAMAQYF. In nucleotides, the CDR3 is TGTGCCAGCAGCCGTCACAAGGGGGCGGCCATGGCGCAGTATTTT.

The genes are TRBV27 and TRBJ2-5; D perhaps matches TRBD1 (5 bases). CDR3 length equals 18 residues. Germline loops: CDR1 MNHEY, CDR2 SMNVEV (reference sequence). Trimming took 8 bases from V and 1 from J, leaving 26 bases between them. CDR3 region: CASQPTTVSFSRQETQYF. The CDR3 nucleotides are TGTGCCAGCCAACCGACGACAGTATCTTTTTCCCGCCAAGAGACCCAGTACTTC.

The V gene is TRBV28, the J gene TRBJ2-7; 8 nucleotides match TRBD1. Germline CDR1 and CDR2: MDHEN and SYDVKM. The trim removed 4 bases at V and 5 bases at J, leaving 7 bases unmatched. CDR3 length equals 14 residues. CDR3 region: CASSSLAGGDEQYF. CDR3 DNA: TGTGCCAGCAGTTCCCTGGCAGGGGGCGACGAGCAGTACTTC.

This chain joins TRBV28 and TRBJ2-5; 8 bases fit TRBD1. The length of the CDR3 is 14 residues. Germline V gene sequence: CDR1 MDHEN, CDR2 SYDVKM. V dropped 3 bases and J dropped 4; count of bases not matched to a gene: 4. CDR3 residues: CASSFNRGIETQYF. The CDR3 bases are TGTGCCAGCAGTTTTAACAGGGGGATAGAGACCCAGTACTTC.

The chain links TRBV5-5 to TRBJ1-6; D gene ambiguous. Trimming stripped 1 base from V and 13 bases from J, with 18 bases between. Germline CDR1 and CDR2: SGHKS and YYEKEE (reference sequence). CDR3 length: 15 amino acids. The CDR3 loop is CASSLRSISFSPLHF. Written as DNA, the CDR3 is TGTGCCAGCAGCTTGCGTTCTATAAGCTTTTCGCCCCTCCACTTT. The whole variable domain, remainder taken from reference TRBV5-5 and TRBJ1-6, is DAGVTQSPTHLIKTRGQQVTLRCSPISGHKSVSWYQQVLGQGPQFIFQYYEKEERGRGNFPDRFSARQFPNYSSELNVNALLLGDSALYLCASSLRSISFSPLHFGNGTRLTVT.

The V call is TRBV5-1, the J call TRBJ1-1, with 8 bases that match TRBD1. The CDR3 spans 15 residues. In germline, CDR1 is SGHRS, CDR2 YFSETQ. The trim removed 1 base at V and 3 bases at J, leaving 5 bases unmatched. The DNA of the CDR3 is TGCGCCAGCAGCTTGTCGACAGGGGTGTACACTGAAGCTTTCTTT. It encodes CASSLSTGVYTEAFF.

This sequence joins TRBV2 and TRBJ2-1; weak D call: TRBD2 (6 bases). Germline-derived CDR1 and CDR2 are SNHLY and FYNNEI. This CDR3 contains 16 residues. V lost 1 base to trimming and J lost 10 bases, with 20 bases between them. CDR3 amino acids: CASSEGPTKPRGEQFF. The CDR3 DNA reads TGTGCCAGCAGTGAAGGACCGACTAAGCCCCGGGGGGAGCAGTTCTTC.

This clone was seen a single time. The V and J genes are TRBV13 and TRBJ2-1; D gene uncertain. Trimming took 5 bases from V and 15 from J, leaving 23 bases between them. Germline loops: CDR1 PRHDT, CDR2 FYEKMQ (reference sequence). The CDR3 loop spans 14 amino acids. CDR3 DNA: TGTGCCAGCAGCCCCGGTATCAAGAGTGCACAGTCGTTCTTC. This sequence encodes CASSPGIKSAQSFF.

The chain joins TRBV7-2 to TRBJ1-1, with D perhaps TRBD1 (5 bases). Germline V gene data show CDR1 as SGHTA and CDR2 as FQGNSA. The CDR3 consists of 15 residues. V was cut by 3 bases and J by 5 bases, with 16 bases left in between. The CDR3 here is CASSLIGGYKTEAFF. For the CDR3, the DNA is TGTGCCAGCAGCTTGATTGGGGGGTATAAGACTGAAGCTTTCTTT.

This chain uses TRBV21-1 with TRBJ1-6; the D call TRBD1 from the table was never checked on the DNA. TRBV21-1 is marked as a pseudogene. The CDR3 has 16 amino acids. The DNA of the CDR3 is TGTGCCAGCATCCCAAGACCGGGACAGGATAATTCACCCCTCCACTTT. Translating gives CASIPRPGQDNSPLHF.

The V and J genes are TRBV2 and TRBJ2-2; the D gene is possibly TRBD2 (6 bases). The CDR3 contains 15 residues. The V end was cut by 3 bases, the J end by 2 bases, with 10 bases between. Germline V gene sequence: CDR1 SNHLY, CDR2 FYNNEI. The CDR3 loop reads CASSEGGINTGELFF. DNA of the CDR3: TGTGCCAGCAGTGAGGGGGGTATAAACACCGGGGAGCTGTTTTTT.

The genes are TRBV6-6 and TRBJ1-1, with no clear D. V lost 1 base to trimming and J lost 1 base, with 7 bases between them. The CDR3 has 14 amino acids. Germline-derived CDR1 and CDR2 are MNHNY and SVGAGI (reference sequence). The CDR3 loop is CASSYLDSNTEAFF. CDR3 coding DNA: TGTGCCAGCAGTTACTTGGACTCGAACACTGAAGCTTTCTTT.

This chain connects TRBV7-9 to TRBJ2-2; D is uncertain. V was clipped by 5 bases and J by 0 bases, with 10 bases between them. Germline V CDR1 and CDR2: SEHNR, FQNEAQ (reference sequence). The CDR3 has 15 amino acids. This CDR3 is CASSKTEPNTGELFF. CDR3 sequence (DNA): TGTGCCAGCAGCAAAACAGAACCGAACACCGGGGAGCTGTTTTTT.

The chain joins TRBV5-1 to TRBJ2-3; 9 bases line up with TRBD2. After removal of 3 bases from V and 4 bases from J, the junction contained 9 bases not matched to a gene. CDR3 length: 16 residues. Germline lookup yields CDR1 SGHRS and CDR2 YFSETQ. The DNA for the CDR3 is TGCGCCAGCAGCTATGCGGGGGGGCGGTCGCCAGATACGCAGTATTTT. Translated, it gives CASSYAGGRSPDTQYF.

This chain connects TRBV5-8 to TRBJ2-6; the D gene is possibly TRBD1 (5 bases). This CDR3 is 15 amino acids long. With 0 bases removed from V and 4 bases from J, the gap between germline ends came to 8 bases. The germline V gene encodes CDR1 SGHTS and CDR2 YDEGEE. CDR3 sequence (DNA): TGTGCCAGCAGCTTGGGACAGTTCGGGGCCAACGTCCTGACTTTC. This codes for CASSLGQFGANVLTF.

CDR3 in amino acids: CAIKPFAGGRTDTQYF. CDR3 nucleotide sequence: TGTGCCATCAAACCCTTCGCGGGGGGGCGGACAGATACGCAGTATTTT. V gene TRBV2 combines with J gene TRBJ2-3; 9 bases are a match to TRBD2. This CDR3 is built from 16 residues. The germline V gene encodes CDR1 SNHLY and CDR2 FYNNEI. V was pared by 10 bases and J by 3 bases, with 14 bases of the junction left unmatched.

This clone appeared a single time. Other nucleotide sequences from this sample produce the same CDR3. The J gene is TRBJ2-7, the V gene TRBV27; D unclear. Trimming took off 6 bases at V and 0 bases at J, with 9 bases between the two ends. The CDR3 runs to 13 residues. Germline loops: CDR1 MNHEY, CDR2 SMNVEV (reference sequence). CDR3 region: CASSPGGSYEQYF. The CDR3 nucleotides read TGTGCCAGCAGCCCCGGCGGCTCCTACGAGCAGTACTTC.

The J gene is TRBJ2-5, the V gene TRBV11-1; 9 nucleotides line up with TRBD2. This CDR3 region has 13 residues. The germline V gene has CDR1 SGHAT and CDR2 FQDESV (reference sequence). V shed 5 bases and J 5 bases; nucleotides not matched to a gene: 3. The CDR3: CASSGGTSETQYF. The CDR3 DNA reads TGTGCCAGCAGCGGAGGGACTAGCGAGACCCAGTACTTC.

The rearrangement links TRBV2 to TRBJ1-1; possible D gene TRBD1, 6 bases. The CDR3 runs to 15 residues. Germline CDR1 reads SNHLY; CDR2 reads FYNNEI. The germline V and J ends were trimmed by 5 bases and 4 bases, with 17 bases remaining between them. CDR3 coding DNA: TGTGCCAGCAGTCAGCAGGGGCGGTACGGCACTGAAGCTTTCTTT. Translated: CASSQQGRYGTEAFF.